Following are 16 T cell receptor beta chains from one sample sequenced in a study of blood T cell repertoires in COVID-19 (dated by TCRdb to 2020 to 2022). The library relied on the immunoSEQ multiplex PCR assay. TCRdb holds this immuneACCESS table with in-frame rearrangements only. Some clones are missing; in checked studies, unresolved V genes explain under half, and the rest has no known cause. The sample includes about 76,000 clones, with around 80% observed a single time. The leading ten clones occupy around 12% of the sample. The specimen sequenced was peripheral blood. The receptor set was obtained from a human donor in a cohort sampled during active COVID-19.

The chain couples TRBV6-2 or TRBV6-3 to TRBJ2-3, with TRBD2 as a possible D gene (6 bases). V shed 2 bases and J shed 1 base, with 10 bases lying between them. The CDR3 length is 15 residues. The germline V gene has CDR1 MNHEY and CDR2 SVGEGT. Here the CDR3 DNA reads TGTGCCAGCAGTTACGGTGGAGGGGGCACAGATACGCAGTATTTT. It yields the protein CASSYGGGGTDTQYF.

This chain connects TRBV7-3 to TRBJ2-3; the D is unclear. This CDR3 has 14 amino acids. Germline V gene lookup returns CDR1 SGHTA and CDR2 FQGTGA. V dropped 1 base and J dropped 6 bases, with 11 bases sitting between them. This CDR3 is CASSLNHIVDTQYF. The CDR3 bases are TGTGCCAGCAGCTTAAACCACATTGTCGATACGCAGTATTTT.

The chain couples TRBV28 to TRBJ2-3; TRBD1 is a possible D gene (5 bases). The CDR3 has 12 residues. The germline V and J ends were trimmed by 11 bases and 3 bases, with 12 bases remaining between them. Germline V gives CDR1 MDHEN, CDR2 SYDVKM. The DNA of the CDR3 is TGTGCCCTCGATACAGGAACAGATACGCAGTATTTT. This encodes CALDTGTDTQYF.

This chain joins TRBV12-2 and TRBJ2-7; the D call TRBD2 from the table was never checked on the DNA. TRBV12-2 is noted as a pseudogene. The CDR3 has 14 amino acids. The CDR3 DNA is TGTGCAAGTCGCCCCCGTGGGGAGGGCTACGAGCAGTACTTC. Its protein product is CASRPRGEGYEQYF.

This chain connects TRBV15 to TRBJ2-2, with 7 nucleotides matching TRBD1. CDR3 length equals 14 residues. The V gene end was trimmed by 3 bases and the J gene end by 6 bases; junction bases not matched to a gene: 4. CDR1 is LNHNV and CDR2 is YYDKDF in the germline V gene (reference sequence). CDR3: CATSSPGGPGELFF. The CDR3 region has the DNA TGTGCCACCAGCAGCCCAGGGGGTCCCGGGGAGCTGTTTTTT.

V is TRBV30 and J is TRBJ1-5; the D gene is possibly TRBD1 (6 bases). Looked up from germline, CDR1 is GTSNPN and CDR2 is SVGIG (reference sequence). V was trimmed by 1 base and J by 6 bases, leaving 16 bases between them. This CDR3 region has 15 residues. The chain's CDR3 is CAWSGAVEGGQPQHF. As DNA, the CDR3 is TGTGCCTGGAGTGGCGCGGTGGAAGGGGGTCAGCCCCAGCATTTT.

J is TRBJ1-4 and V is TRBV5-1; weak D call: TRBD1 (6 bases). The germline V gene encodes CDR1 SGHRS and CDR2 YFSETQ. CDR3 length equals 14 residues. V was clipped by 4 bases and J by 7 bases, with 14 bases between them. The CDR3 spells CASSRDTWGEKLFF. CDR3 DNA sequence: TGCGCCAGCAGCAGGGACACCTGGGGTGAAAAACTGTTTTTT.

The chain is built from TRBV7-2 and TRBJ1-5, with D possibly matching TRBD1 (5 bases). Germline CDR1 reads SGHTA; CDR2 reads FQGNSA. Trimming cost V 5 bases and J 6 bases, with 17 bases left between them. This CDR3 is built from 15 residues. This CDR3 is CASSPQAGVAQPQHF. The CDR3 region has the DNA TGTGCCAGCAGCCCACAAGCGGGGGTAGCTCAGCCCCAGCATTTT.

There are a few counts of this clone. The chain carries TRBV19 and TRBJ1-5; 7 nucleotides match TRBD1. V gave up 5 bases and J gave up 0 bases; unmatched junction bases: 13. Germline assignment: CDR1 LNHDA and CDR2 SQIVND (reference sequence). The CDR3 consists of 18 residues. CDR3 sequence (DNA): TGTGCCAGTAGTTCCCCCGTGACAGGGCTTTATAGCAATCAGCCCCAGCATTTT. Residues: CASSSPVTGLYSNQPQHF. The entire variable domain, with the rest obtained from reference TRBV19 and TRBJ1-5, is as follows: DGGITQSPKYLFRKEGQNVTLSCEQNLNHDAMYWYRQDPGQGLRLIYYSQIVNDFQKGDIAEGYSVSREKKESFPLTVTSAQKNPTAFYLCASSSPVTGLYSNQPQHFGDGTRLSIL.

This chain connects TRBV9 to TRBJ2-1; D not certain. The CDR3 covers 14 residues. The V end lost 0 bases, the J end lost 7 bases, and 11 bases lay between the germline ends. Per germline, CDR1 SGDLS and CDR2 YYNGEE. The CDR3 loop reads CASSVAYSRNEQFF. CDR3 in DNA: TGTGCCAGCAGCGTAGCGTACAGCAGGAATGAGCAGTTCTTC.

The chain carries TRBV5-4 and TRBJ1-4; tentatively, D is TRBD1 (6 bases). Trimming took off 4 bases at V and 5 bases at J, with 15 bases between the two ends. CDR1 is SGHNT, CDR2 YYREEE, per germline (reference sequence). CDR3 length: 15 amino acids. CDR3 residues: CASSHQGQRNEKLFF. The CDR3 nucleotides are TGTGCCAGCAGCCACCAGGGGCAGAGAAATGAAAAACTGTTTTTT. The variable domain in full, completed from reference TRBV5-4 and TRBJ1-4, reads ETGVTQSPTHLIKTRGQQVTLRCSSQSGHNTVSWYQQALGQGPQFIFQYYREEENGRGNFPPRFSGLQFPNYSSELNVNALELDDSALYLCASSHQGQRNEKLFFGSGTQLSVL.

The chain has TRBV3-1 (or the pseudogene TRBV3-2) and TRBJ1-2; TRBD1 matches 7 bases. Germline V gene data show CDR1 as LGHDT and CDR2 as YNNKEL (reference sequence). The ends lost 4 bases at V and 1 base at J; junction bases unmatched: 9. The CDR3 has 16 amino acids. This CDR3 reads CASSRSTGTVNYGYTF. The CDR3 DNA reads TGTGCCAGCAGCCGCTCAACTGGGACAGTTAACTATGGCTACACCTTC.

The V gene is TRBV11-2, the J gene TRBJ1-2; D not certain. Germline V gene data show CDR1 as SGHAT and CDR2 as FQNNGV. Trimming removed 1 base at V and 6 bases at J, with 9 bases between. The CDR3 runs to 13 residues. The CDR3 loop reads CASSLGSGNGYTF. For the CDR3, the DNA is TGTGCCAGCAGCTTAGGATCCGGGAATGGCTACACCTTC. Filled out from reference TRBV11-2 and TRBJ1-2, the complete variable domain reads EAGVAQSPRYKIIEKRQSVAFWCNPISGHATLYWYQQILGQGPKLLIQFQNNGVVDDSQLPKDRFSAERLKGVDSTLKIQPAKLEDSAVYLCASSLGSGNGYTFGSGTRLTVV.

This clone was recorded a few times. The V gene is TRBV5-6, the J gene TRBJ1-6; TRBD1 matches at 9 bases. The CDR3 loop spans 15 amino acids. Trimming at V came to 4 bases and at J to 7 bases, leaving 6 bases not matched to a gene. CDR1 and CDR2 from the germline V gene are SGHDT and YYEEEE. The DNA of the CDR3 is TGTGCCAGCAGCCGGACAGGGGTCAAAAATTCACCCCTCCACTTT. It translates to CASSRTGVKNSPLHF.

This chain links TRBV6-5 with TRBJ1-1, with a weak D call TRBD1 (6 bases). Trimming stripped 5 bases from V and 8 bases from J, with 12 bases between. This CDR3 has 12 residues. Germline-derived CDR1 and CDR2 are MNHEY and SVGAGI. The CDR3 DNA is TGTGCCAGCAGTCTGACAGGCAGAGAAGCTTTCTTT. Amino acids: CASSLTGREAFF.

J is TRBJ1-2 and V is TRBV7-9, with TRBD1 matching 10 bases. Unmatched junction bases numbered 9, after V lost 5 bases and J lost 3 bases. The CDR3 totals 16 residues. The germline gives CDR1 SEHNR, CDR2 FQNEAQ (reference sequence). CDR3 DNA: TGTGCCAGCAGCCGACGTGCCGGGACAGGGGACTATGGCTACACCTTC. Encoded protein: CASSRRAGTGDYGYTF.